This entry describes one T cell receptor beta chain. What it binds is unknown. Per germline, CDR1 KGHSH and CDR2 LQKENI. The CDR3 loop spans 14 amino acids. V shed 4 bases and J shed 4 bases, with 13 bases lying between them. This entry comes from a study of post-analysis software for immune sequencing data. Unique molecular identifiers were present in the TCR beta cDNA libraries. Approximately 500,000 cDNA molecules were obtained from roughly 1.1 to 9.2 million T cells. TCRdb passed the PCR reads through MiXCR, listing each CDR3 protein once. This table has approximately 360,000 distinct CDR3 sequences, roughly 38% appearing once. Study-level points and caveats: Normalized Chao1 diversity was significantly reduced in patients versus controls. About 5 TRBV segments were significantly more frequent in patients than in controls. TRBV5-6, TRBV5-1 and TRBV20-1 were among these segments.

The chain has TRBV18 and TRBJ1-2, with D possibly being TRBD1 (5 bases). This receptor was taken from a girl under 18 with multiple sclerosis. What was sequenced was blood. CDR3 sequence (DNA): TGTGCCAGCTCACGGGGGGAAACCACCTATGGCTACACCTTC. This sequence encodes CASSRGETTYGYTF.